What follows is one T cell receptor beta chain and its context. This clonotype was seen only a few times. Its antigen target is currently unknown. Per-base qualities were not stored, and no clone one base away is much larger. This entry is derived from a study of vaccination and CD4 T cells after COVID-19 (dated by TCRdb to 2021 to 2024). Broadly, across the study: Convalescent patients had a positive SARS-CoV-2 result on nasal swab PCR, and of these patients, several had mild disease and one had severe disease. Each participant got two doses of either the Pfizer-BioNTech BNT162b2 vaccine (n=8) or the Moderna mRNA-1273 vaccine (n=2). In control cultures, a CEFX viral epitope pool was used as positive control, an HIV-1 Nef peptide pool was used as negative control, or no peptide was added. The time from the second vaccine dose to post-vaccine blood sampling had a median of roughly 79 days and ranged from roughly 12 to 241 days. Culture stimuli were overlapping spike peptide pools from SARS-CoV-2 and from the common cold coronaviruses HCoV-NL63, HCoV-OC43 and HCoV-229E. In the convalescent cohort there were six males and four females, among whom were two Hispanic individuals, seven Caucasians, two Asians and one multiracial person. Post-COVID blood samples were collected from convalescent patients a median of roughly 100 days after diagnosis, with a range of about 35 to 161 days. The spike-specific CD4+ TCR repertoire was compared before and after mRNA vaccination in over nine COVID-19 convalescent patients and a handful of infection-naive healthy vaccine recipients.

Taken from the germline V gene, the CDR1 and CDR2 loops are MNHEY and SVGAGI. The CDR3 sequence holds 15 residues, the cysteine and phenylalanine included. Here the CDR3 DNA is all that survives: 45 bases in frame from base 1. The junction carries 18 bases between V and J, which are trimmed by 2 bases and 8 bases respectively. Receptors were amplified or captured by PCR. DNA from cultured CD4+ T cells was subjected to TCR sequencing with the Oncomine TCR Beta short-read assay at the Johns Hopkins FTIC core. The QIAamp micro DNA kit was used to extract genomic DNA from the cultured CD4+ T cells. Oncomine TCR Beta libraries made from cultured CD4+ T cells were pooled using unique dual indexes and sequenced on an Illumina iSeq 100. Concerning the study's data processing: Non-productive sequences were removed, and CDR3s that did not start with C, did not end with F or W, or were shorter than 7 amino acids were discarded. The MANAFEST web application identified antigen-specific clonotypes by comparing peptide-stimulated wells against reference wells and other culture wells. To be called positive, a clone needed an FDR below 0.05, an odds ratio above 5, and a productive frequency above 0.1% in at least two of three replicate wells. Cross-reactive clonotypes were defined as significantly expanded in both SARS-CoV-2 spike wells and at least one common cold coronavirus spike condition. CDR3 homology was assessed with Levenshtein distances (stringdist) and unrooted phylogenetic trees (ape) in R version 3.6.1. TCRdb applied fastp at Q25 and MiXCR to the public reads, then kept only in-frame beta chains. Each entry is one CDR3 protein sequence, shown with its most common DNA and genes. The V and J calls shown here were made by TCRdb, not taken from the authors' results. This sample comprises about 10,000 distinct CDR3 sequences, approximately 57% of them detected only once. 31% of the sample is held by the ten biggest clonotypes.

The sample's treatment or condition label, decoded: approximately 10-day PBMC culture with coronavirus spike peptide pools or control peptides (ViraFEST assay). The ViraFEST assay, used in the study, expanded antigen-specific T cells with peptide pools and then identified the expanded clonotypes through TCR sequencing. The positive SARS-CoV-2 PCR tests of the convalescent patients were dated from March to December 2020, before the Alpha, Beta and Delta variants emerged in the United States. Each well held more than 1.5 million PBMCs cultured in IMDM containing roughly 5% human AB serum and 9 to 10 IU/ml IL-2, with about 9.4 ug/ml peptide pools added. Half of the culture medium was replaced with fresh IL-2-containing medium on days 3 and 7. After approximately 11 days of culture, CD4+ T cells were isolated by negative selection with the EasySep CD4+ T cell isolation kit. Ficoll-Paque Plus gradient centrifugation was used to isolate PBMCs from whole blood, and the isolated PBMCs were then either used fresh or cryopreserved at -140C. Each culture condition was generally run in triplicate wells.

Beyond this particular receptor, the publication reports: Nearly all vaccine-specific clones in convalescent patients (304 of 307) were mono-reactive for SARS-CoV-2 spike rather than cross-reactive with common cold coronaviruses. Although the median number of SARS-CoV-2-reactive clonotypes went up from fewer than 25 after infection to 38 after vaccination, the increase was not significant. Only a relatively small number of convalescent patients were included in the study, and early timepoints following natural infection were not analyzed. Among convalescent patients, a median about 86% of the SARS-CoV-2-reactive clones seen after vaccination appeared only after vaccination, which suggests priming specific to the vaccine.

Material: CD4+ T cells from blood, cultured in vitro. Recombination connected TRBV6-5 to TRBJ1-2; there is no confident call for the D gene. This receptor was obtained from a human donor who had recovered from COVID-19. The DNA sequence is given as TGTGCCAGCAGTTACGGCGGCCGGCGAAGAGGGGGCTACACCTTC. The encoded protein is CASSYGGRRRGGYTF.